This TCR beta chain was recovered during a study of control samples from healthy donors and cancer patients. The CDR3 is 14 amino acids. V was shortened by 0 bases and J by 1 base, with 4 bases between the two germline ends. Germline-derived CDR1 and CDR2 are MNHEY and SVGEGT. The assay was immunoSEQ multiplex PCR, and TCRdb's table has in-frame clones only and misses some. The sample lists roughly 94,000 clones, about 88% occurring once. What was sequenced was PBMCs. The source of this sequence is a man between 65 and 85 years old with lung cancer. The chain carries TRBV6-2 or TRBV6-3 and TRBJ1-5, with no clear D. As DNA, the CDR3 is TGTGCCAGCAGTTACTCGGGGAGCAATCAGCCCCAGCATTTT. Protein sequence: CASSYSGSNQPQHF.